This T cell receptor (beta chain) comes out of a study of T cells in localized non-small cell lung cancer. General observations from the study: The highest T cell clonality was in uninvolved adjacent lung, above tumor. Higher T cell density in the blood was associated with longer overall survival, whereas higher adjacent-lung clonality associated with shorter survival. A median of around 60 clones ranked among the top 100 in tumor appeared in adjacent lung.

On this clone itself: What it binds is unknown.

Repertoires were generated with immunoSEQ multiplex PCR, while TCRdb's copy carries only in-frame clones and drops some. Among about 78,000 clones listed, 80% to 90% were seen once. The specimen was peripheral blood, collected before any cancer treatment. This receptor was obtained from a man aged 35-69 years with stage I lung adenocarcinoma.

The CDR3 here is CASSLGTGRAFF. CDR3 DNA sequence: TGTGCCAGCAGCTTAGGCACGGGGAGGGCTTTCTTT. The J gene is TRBJ1-1, the V gene TRBV11-3, with D unclear. The germline V gene encodes CDR1 SGHNT and CDR2 YENEEA. Trimming shortened V by 1 base and J by 11 bases, and 11 bases separated the two germline ends. This CDR3 contains 12 residues.